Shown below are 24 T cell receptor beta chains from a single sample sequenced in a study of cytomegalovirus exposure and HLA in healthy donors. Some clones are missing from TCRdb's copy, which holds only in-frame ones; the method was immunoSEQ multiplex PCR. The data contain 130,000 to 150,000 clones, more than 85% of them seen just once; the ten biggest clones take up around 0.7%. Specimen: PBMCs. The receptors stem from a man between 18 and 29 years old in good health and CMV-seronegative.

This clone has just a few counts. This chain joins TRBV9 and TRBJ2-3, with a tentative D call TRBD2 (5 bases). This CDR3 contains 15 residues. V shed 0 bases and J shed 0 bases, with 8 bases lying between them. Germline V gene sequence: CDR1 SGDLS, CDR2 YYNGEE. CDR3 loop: CASSVGLASTDTQYF. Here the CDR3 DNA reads TGTGCCAGCAGCGTAGGGCTAGCTAGCACAGATACGCAGTATTTT.

CDR3 amino acids: CASGGISGGQETQYF. CDR3 coding DNA: TGTGCCAGTGGAGGGATTAGCGGGGGCCAAGAGACCCAGTACTTC. V gene TRBV19 combines with J gene TRBJ2-5; 9 bases agree with TRBD2. J gave up 1 base and V 8 bases, and 8 bases lay outside the gene matches. This CDR3 spans 15 amino acids. Germline CDR1 reads LNHDA; CDR2 reads SQIVND (reference sequence). Supplemented by reference TRBV19 and TRBJ2-5, the full variable domain reads DGGITQSPKYLFRKEGQNVTLSCEQNLNHDAMYWYRQDPGQGLRLIYYSQIVNDFQKGDIAEGYSVSREKKESFPLTVTSAQKNPTAFYLCASGGISGGQETQYFGPGTRLLVL.

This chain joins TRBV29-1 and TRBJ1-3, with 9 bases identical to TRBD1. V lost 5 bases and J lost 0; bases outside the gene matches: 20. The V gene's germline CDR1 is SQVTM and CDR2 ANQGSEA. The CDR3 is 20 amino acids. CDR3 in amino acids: CSVTLRPGTGNLLSGNTIYF. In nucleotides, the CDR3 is TGCAGCGTTACGCTCCGTCCCGGGACAGGGAACCTACTCTCTGGAAACACCATATATTTT.

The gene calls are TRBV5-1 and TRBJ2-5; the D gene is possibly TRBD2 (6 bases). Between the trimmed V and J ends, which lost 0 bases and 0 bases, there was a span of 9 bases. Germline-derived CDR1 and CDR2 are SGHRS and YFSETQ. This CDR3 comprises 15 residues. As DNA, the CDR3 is TGCGCCAGCAGCTTGGGGACTACGTACCAAGAGACCCAGTACTTC. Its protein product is CASSLGTTYQETQYF.

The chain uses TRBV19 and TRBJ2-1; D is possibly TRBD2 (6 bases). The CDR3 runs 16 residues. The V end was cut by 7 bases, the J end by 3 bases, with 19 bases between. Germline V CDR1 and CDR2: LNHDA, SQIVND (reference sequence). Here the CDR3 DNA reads TGTGCCAGTACTGCGCTCGGGACTGCGGTCTACAATGAGCAGTTCTTC. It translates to CASTALGTAVYNEQFF.

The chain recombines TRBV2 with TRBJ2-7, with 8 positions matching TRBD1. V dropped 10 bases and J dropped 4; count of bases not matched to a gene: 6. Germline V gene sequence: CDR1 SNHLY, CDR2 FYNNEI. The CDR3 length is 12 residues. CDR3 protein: CATRQGRYEQYF. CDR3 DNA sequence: TGTGCCACAAGACAGGGGAGGTACGAGCAGTACTTC.

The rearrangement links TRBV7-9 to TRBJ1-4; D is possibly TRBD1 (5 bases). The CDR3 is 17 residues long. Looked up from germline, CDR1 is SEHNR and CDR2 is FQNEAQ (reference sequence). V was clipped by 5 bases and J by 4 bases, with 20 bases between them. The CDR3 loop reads CASSPRGDRHHNEKLFF. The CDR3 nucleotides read TGTGCCAGCAGCCCCCGGGGGGATAGGCATCATAATGAAAAACTGTTTTTT.

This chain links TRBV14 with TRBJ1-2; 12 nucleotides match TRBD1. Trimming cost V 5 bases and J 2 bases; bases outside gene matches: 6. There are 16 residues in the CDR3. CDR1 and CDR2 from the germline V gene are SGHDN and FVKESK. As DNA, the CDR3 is TGTGCCAGCAGCGCCGGGACAGGGGGCGCGAACTATGGCTACACCTTC. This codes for CASSAGTGGANYGYTF.

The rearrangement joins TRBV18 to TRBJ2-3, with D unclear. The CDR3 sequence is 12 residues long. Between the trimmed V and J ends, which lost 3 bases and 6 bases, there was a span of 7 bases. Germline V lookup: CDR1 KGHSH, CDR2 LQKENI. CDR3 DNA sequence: TGTGCCAGCTCACCTAGTTTGGATACGCAGTATTTT. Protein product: CASSPSLDTQYF.

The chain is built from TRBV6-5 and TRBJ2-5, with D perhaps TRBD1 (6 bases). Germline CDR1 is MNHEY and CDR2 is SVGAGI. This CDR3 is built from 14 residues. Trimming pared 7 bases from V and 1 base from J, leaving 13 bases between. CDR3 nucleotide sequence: TGTGCCAGCAACCACAGGGTGGGCCAAGAGACCCAGTACTTC. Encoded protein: CASNHRVGQETQYF.

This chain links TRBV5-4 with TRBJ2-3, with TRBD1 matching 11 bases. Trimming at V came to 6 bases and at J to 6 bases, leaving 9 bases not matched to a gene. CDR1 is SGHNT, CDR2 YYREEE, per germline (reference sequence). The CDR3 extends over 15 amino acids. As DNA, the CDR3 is TGTGCCAGCACCGCCGGGACAGGGGGTTGGGATACGCAGTATTTT. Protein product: CASTAGTGGWDTQYF.

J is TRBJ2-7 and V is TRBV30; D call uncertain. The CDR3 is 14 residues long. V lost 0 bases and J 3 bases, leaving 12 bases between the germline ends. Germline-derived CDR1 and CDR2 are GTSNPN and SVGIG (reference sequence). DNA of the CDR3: TGTGCCTGGAGTGTACCTGACCAAAACTACGAGCAGTACGTC. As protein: CAWSVPDQNYEQYV.

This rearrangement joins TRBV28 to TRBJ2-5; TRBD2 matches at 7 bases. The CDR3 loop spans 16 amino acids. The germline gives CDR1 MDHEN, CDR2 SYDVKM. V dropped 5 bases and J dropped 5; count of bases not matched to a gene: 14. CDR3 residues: CASSPFSWEGLETQYF. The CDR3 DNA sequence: TGTGCCAGCAGTCCCTTCTCGTGGGAGGGCCTTGAGACCCAGTACTTC.

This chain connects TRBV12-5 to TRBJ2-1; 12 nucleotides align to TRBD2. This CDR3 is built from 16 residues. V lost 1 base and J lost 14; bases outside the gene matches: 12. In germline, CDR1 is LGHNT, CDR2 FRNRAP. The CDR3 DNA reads TGTGCTAGTGGTTTGGACCCCCCCCTAGCGGGAGGGGTGGAGTTCTTC. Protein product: CASGLDPPLAGGVEFF.

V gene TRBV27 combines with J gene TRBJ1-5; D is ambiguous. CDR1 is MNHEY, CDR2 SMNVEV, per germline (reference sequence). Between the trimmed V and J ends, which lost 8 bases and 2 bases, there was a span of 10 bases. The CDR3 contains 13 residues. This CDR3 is CASSISGNQPQHF. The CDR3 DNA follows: TGTGCCAGCTCCATCTCAGGCAATCAGCCCCAGCATTTT.

CDR3 DNA: TGTGCCTGGAGTCGGCGGGGCCATCAGCCCCAGCATTTT. It encodes CAWSRRGHQPQHF. This rearrangement joins TRBV30 to TRBJ1-5, with D maybe TRBD1 (5 bases). Germline CDR1 and CDR2: GTSNPN and SVGIG (reference sequence). Trimming removed 2 bases from V and 5 bases from J, with 10 bases in between. The CDR3 covers 13 residues. The full variable domain, with the rest looked up from reference TRBV30 and TRBJ1-5, is SQTIHQWPATLVQPVGSPLSLECTVEGTSNPNLYWYRQAAGRGLQLLFYSVGIGQISSEVPQNLSASRPQDRQFILSSKKLLLSDSGFYLCAWSRRGHQPQHFGDGTRLSIL.

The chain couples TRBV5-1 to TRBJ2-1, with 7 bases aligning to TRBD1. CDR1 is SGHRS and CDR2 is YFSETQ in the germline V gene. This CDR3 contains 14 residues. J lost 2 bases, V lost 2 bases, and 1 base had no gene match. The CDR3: CASSFTGAYNEQFF. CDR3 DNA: TGCGCCAGCAGCTTCACAGGGGCCTACAATGAGCAGTTCTTC. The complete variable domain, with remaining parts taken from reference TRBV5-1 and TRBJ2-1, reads KAGVTQTPRYLIKTRGQQVTLSCSPISGHRSVSWYQQTPGQGLQFLFEYFSETQRNKGNFPGRFSGRQFSNSRSEMNVSTLELGDSALYLCASSFTGAYNEQFFGPGTRLTVL.

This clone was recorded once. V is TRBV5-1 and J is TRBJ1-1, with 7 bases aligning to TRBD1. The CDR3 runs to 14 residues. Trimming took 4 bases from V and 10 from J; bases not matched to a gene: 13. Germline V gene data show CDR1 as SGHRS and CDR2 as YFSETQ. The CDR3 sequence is CASSAQGTRIGAFF. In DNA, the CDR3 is TGCGCCAGCAGCGCACAGGGGACGCGTATCGGAGCTTTCTTT.

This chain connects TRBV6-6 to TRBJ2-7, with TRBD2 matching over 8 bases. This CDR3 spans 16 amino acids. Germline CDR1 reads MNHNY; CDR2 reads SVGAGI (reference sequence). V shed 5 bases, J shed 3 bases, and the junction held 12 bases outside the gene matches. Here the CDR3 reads CASSPGGVRSYYEQYV. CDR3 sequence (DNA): TGTGCCAGCAGTCCCGGGGGGGTTCGGAGCTACTACGAGCAGTACGTC.

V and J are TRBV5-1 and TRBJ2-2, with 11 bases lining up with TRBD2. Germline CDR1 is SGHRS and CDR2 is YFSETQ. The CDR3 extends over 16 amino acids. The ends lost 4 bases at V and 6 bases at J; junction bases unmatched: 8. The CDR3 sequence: CASSPTSGSGAGELFF. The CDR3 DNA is TGCGCCAGCAGCCCTACTAGCGGGAGTGGCGCCGGGGAGCTGTTTTTT.

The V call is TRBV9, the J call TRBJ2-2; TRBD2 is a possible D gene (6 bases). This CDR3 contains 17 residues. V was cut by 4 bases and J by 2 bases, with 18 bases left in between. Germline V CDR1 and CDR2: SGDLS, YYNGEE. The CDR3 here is CASSPSGQPSNTGELFF. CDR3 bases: TGTGCCAGCAGCCCGAGCGGGCAGCCCTCCAACACCGGGGAGCTGTTTTTT.

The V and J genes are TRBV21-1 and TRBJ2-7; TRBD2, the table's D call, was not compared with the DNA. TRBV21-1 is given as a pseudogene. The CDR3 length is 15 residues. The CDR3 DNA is TGTGCCAGCAGTTTAAGGGGGGGGATACCCTACGAGCAGTACGTC. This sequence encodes CASSLRGGIPYEQYV.

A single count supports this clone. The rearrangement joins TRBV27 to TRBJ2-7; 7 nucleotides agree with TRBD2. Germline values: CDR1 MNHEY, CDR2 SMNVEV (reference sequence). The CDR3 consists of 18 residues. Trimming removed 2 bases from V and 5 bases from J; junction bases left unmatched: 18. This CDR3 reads CASSLGFGRGSLRDEQYF. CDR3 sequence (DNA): TGTGCCAGCAGTTTAGGGTTTGGGCGGGGGTCCCTCAGGGACGAGCAGTACTTC.

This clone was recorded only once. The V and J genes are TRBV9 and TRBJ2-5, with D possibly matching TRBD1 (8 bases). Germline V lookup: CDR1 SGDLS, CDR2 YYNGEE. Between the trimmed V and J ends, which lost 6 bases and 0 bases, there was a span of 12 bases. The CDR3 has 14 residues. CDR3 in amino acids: CASNRGGNQETQYF. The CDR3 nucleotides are TGTGCCAGCAACAGGGGGGGGAACCAAGAGACCCAGTACTTC.